This entry lists 29 T cell receptor beta chains sequenced from one sample in a study of shared clonotypes between healthy human individuals. Only in-frame clones appear in the TCRdb table, and some are missing; sequencing was by immunoSEQ multiplex PCR. Of 1 million to 1.2 million clones in the sample, approximately 75% were seen once. Sequencing was done on a sample of memory CD4+ T cells from PBMCs. Subset described: CD45RA-negative fraction. The receptors come from a man between 18 and 35 years old in good health. Some clones in this sample may be carry-over from other donors' samples.

The chain recombines TRBV27 with TRBJ2-5, with 7 positions matching TRBD2. This CDR3 region has 20 residues. V shed 6 bases and J 2 bases; nucleotides not matched to a gene: 24. Germline V gives CDR1 MNHEY, CDR2 SMNVEV (reference sequence). The CDR3 spells CASSLKPGLQAPRPQETQYF. DNA of the CDR3: TGTGCCAGCAGCCTCAAGCCGGGACTACAGGCTCCACGTCCTCAAGAGACCCAGTACTTC.

The chain has TRBV7-6 and TRBJ2-1; D call uncertain. The CDR3 is made up of 12 amino acids. Germline V gene data show CDR1 as SGHVS and CDR2 as FNYEAQ. Trimming removed 5 bases from V and 12 bases from J, with 14 bases in between. CDR3: CASSPPLSGQFF. The CDR3 nucleotides are TGTGCCAGCAGCCCTCCTTTATCTGGGCAGTTCTTC. The whole variable domain, remainder taken from reference TRBV7-6 and TRBJ2-1, is GAGVSQSPRYKVTKRGQDVALRCDPISGHVSLYWYRQALGQGPEFLTYFNYEAQQDKSGLPNDRFSAERPEGSISTLTIQRTEQRDSAMYRCASSPPLSGQFFGPGTRLTVL.

The J gene is TRBJ1-2, the V gene TRBV29-1; D unclear. Germline V gene lookup returns CDR1 SQVTM and CDR2 ANQGSEA. The V end lost 1 base, the J end lost 3 bases, and 9 bases lay between the germline ends. This CDR3 contains 13 residues. CDR3 nucleotides: TGCAGCGTTGAAGTACCCAGCGACTATGGCTACACCTTC. Its protein is CSVEVPSDYGYTF.

The chain is built from TRBV5-1 and TRBJ1-3, with 7 bases identical to TRBD1. Germline V gene sequence: CDR1 SGHRS, CDR2 YFSETQ. CDR3 length: 14 amino acids. V lost 3 bases and J lost 8; bases outside the gene matches: 8. The CDR3 sequence: CASSWGQQLDTIYF. CDR3 DNA sequence: TGCGCCAGCAGCTGGGGACAGCAGCTGGACACCATATATTTT.

As regards this clone: At the DNA level, this CDR3 is encoded by other sequences in the same sample as well. V gene TRBV5-1 combines with J gene TRBJ2-7; D uncertain. The CDR3 contains 14 residues. CDR1 is SGHRS and CDR2 is YFSETQ in the germline V gene. Trimming cost V 0 bases and J 2 bases, with 9 bases left between them. The CDR3 sequence is CASSLVSPPYEQYF. The CDR3 coding sequence is TGCGCCAGCAGCTTGGTGAGCCCCCCCTACGAGCAGTACTTC.

The chain couples TRBV7-2 to TRBJ2-7; perhaps TRBD1 as D (6 bases). V was pared by 5 bases and J by 0 bases, with 11 bases between. Germline loops: CDR1 SGHTA, CDR2 FQGNSA. This CDR3 comprises 14 residues. In nucleotides, the CDR3 is TGTGCCAGCAGCCCCGACAGGTTCTCCTACGAGCAGTACTTC. This encodes CASSPDRFSYEQYF.

This rearrangement joins TRBV5-6 to TRBJ2-7, with D tentatively TRBD1 (9 bases). Germline V gene data show CDR1 as SGHDT and CDR2 as YYEEEE. V was clipped by 6 bases and J by 0 bases, with 16 bases between them. This CDR3 has 15 residues. The CDR3 spells CASTGRGQGSYEQYF. The DNA for the CDR3 is TGTGCCAGCACCGGGAGGGGACAGGGCTCCTACGAGCAGTACTTC. The full variable domain, rest sourced from reference TRBV5-6 and TRBJ2-7, is DAGVTQSPTHLIKTRGQQVTLRCSPKSGHDTVSWYQQALGQGPQFIFQYYEEEERQRGNFPDRFSGHQFPNYSSELNVNALLLGDSALYLCASTGRGQGSYEQYFGPGTRLTVT.

This chain joins TRBV5-6 and TRBJ2-5, with D perhaps given as TRBD1 or TRBD2 (5 bases each). Trimming pared 4 bases from V and 6 bases from J, leaving 16 bases between. Germline V gene data show CDR1 as SGHDT and CDR2 as YYEEEE. This CDR3 has 14 residues. CDR3 region: CASSATSRGKTQYF. The CDR3 DNA is TGTGCCAGCAGCGCCACTAGTAGGGGCAAGACCCAGTACTTC.

The rearrangement joins TRBV6-1 to TRBJ2-7; D is ambiguous. The CDR3 is 14 residues long. V was cut by 2 bases and J by 0 bases, with 8 bases left in between. Germline V gene data show CDR1 as MNHNS and CDR2 as SASEGT. The CDR3 loop reads CASSEQELSYEQYF. In DNA, the CDR3 is TGTGCCAGCAGTGAACAGGAACTCTCCTACGAGCAGTACTTC.

The gene calls are TRBV7-9 and TRBJ1-3; the D is unclear. V was clipped by 1 base and J by 8 bases, with 9 bases between them. This CDR3 region has 13 residues. Germline values: CDR1 SEHNR, CDR2 FQNEAQ (reference sequence). The CDR3 region has the DNA TGTGCCAGCAGCTTAGACCGTATGTACACCATATATTTT. Translation gives CASSLDRMYTIYF.

The chain employs TRBV21-1 and TRBJ1-1. TRBV21-1 is a known pseudogene. The CDR3 is 20 residues long. Here the CDR3 DNA reads TGTGCCAGCAGCAGGCCCAGGACGGGGGAGGGCAGCCTCCCTAACACTGAAGCTTTCTTT. It is translated as CASSRPRTGEGSLPNTEAFF.

The rearrangement links TRBV7-2 to TRBJ2-1; 8 bases are shared with TRBD2. CDR1 and CDR2 from the germline V gene are SGHTA and FQGNSA. The CDR3 loop spans 15 amino acids. The V and J ends lost 8 bases and 3 bases, in that order; junction bases with no gene match: 9. CDR3 nucleotide sequence: TGTGCCAGCCGGGAAGCGGGAGTTAGCTACAATGAGCAGTTCTTC. Translation gives CASREAGVSYNEQFF.

The chain recombines TRBV27 with TRBJ2-7; TRBD1 matches at 11 bases. V lost 0 bases to trimming and J lost 9 bases; unmatched junction nucleotides: 10. The CDR3 is made up of 16 amino acids. CDR1 and CDR2 (germline): MNHEY, SMNVEV (reference sequence). CDR3 amino acids: CASSLSGGQGGPRQYF. Here the CDR3 DNA reads TGTGCCAGCAGTTTATCGGGGGGACAGGGGGGGCCGAGGCAGTACTTC.

The chain has TRBV7-9 and TRBJ2-1, with D possibly being TRBD2 (6 bases). CDR1 and CDR2 (germline): SEHNR, FQNEAQ (reference sequence). The V and J ends lost 5 bases and 7 bases respectively, with 12 bases between them. The CDR3 extends over 13 amino acids. As DNA, the CDR3 is TGTGCCAGCAGCCGAGGAGGGAGAAATGAGCAGTTCTTC. It yields the protein CASSRGGRNEQFF.

This chain links TRBV2 with TRBJ2-3; perhaps TRBD2 as D (5 bases). The germline V gene has CDR1 SNHLY and CDR2 FYNNEI. CDR3 length equals 14 residues. The V and J ends lost 5 bases and 5 bases respectively, with 14 bases between them. The CDR3 region has the DNA TGTGCCAGCAGTCCATGGGCCGAGGGAGATACGCAGTATTTT. Protein product: CASSPWAEGDTQYF. Variable domain in full (rest from reference TRBV2 and TRBJ2-3): EPEVTQTPSHQVTQMGQEVILRCVPISNHLYFYWYRQILGQKVEFLVSFYNNEISEKSEIFDDQFSVERPDGSNFTLKIRSTKLEDSAMYFCASSPWAEGDTQYFGPGTRLTVL.

This clone was seen many times. The chain has TRBV28 and TRBJ2-7; 14 nucleotides agree with TRBD2. V trimming: 0 bases; J trimming: 4 bases; junction bases outside the gene matches: 5. CDR1 is MDHEN and CDR2 is SYDVKM in the germline V gene. The length of the CDR3 is 17 residues. The CDR3 DNA reads TGTGCCAGCAGTTTATGGGGGACTAGCGGGAGTTCGTACGAGCAGTACTTC. Its protein is CASSLWGTSGSSYEQYF.

In regard to this clone: Other nucleotide sequences in the sample specify the same CDR3. This chain uses TRBV29-1 with TRBJ2-7; possible D gene TRBD2, 6 bases. This CDR3 contains 13 residues. The germline V gene has CDR1 SQVTM and CDR2 ANQGSEA. The V and J ends lost 6 bases and 7 bases respectively, with 19 bases between them. CDR3 sequence: CSVSWDSQGEQYF. In DNA, the CDR3 is TGCAGCGTCTCGTGGGACTCCCAAGGAGAGCAGTACTTC.

This chain links TRBV11-2 with TRBJ2-2; D gene uncertain. CDR1 is SGHAT, CDR2 FQNNGV, per germline. The CDR3 spans 14 residues. V lost 3 bases to trimming and J lost 10 bases, with 15 bases between them. CDR3 sequence (DNA): TGTGCCAGCAGCTTCGTAGGGAAACCCGCGGAGCTGTTTTTT. Translating it yields CASSFVGKPAELFF. The variable domain in full, with the rest retrieved from reference TRBV11-2 and TRBJ2-2, is EAGVAQSPRYKIIEKRQSVAFWCNPISGHATLYWYQQILGQGPKLLIQFQNNGVVDDSQLPKDRFSAERLKGVDSTLKIQPAKLEDSAVYLCASSFVGKPAELFFGEGSRLTVL.

The V call is TRBV28, the J call TRBJ1-2; D may be TRBD1 (5 bases). CDR3 length: 18 residues. Trimming pared 4 bases from V and 1 base from J, leaving 22 bases between. CDR1 is MDHEN, CDR2 SYDVKM, per germline. This chain's CDR3 is CASSSTNPLTDHNYGYTF. The CDR3 DNA reads as TGTGCCAGCAGTTCCACTAATCCTTTGACAGATCATAACTATGGCTACACCTTC.

This clone is a singleton in its sample. The V and J genes are TRBV18 and TRBJ2-7, with 8 bases matching TRBD1. This CDR3 contains 14 residues. The trim removed 4 bases at V and 4 bases at J, leaving 6 bases unmatched. Germline V gives CDR1 KGHSH, CDR2 LQKENI. The CDR3 region has the DNA TGTGCCAGCTCACAGGGACAGGTCGCGTACGAGCAGTACTTC. Translating it yields CASSQGQVAYEQYF. Combining the CDR3 with reference TRBV18 and TRBJ2-7 gives the whole variable domain NAGVMQNPRHLVRRRGQEARLRCSPMKGHSHVYWYRQLPEEGLKFMVYLQKENIIDESGMPKERFSAEFPKEGPSILRIQQVVRGDSAAYFCASSQGQVAYEQYFGPGTRLTVT.

This sequence joins TRBV4-1 and TRBJ2-5; weak D call: TRBD1 (5 bases). Trimming removed 3 bases at V and 2 bases at J, with 16 bases between. The length of the CDR3 is 16 residues. Germline values: CDR1 MGHRA, CDR2 YSYEKL. The CDR3 DNA sequence: TGCGCCAGCAGCCAGACGGACATACTGGGGCAAGAGACCCAGTACTTC. It specifies CASSQTDILGQETQYF.

The chain links TRBV5-4 to TRBJ2-3, with D possibly TRBD2 on 6 matching bases. The CDR3 has 16 amino acids. The ends were cut back, 4 bases at V and 2 bases at J, with 17 bases in the middle. Germline V gene sequence: CDR1 SGHNT, CDR2 YYREEE (reference sequence). The CDR3 protein is CASSSAQRAATDTQYF. In DNA, the CDR3 is TGTGCCAGCAGCAGTGCCCAGCGGGCGGCCACAGATACGCAGTATTTT.

The CDR3 DNA reads TGTGCCAGCAGAGCTAGCGGGATAGAAGGGGCCAACGTCCTGACTTTC. This translates into CASRASGIEGANVLTF. V and J are TRBV2 and TRBJ2-6; 9 bases agree with TRBD2. J lost 4 bases, V lost 6 bases, and 7 bases had no gene match. The germline gives CDR1 SNHLY, CDR2 FYNNEI. The CDR3 is 16 residues long.

The J gene is TRBJ2-2, the V gene TRBV30; TRBD2 agrees at 9 bases. Germline loops: CDR1 GTSNPN, CDR2 SVGIG (reference sequence). V shed 2 bases, J shed 5 bases, and the junction held 6 bases outside the gene matches. CDR3 length: 15 amino acids. The CDR3 loop reads CAWSRLAGRTGELFF. In DNA, the CDR3 is TGTGCCTGGAGTCGCCTAGCGGGAAGGACCGGGGAGCTGTTTTTT.

The chain links TRBV7-2 to TRBJ2-1, with D unclear. The germline CDR1 and CDR2 sequences are SGHTA and FQGNSA. The CDR3 sequence is 12 residues long. The V gene lost 1 base and the J gene lost 11 bases, with 9 bases spanning the gap. CDR3 residues: CASSLGGTKQFF. DNA for the CDR3: TGTGCCAGCAGCTTAGGGGGAACCAAGCAGTTCTTC.

The DNA for the CDR3 is TGTGCCAGCTCCCAAGTTTCCGGGAGGGTTGAGACCCAGTACTTC. Its translation is CASSQVSGRVETQYF. V and J are TRBV18 and TRBJ2-5; TRBD2 agrees at 8 bases. The germline CDR1 and CDR2 sequences are KGHSH and LQKENI. Trimming took 6 bases from V and 5 from J; bases not matched to a gene: 11. The CDR3 has 15 amino acids.

The chain links TRBV5-1 to TRBJ2-1; D not resolved. V was clipped by 4 bases and J by 0 bases, with 14 bases between them. This CDR3 has 16 amino acids. Germline V gene lookup returns CDR1 SGHRS and CDR2 YFSETQ. CDR3 residues: CASSIVYSPSYNEQFF. The DNA for the CDR3 is TGCGCCAGCAGCATCGTATATAGCCCCTCCTACAATGAGCAGTTCTTC.

The rearrangement joins TRBV19 to TRBJ1-2, with D perhaps TRBD1 (5 bases). CDR1 and CDR2 from the germline V gene are LNHDA and SQIVND (reference sequence). The ends were cut back, 5 bases at V and 2 bases at J, with 15 bases in the middle. The CDR3 covers 15 residues. The CDR3 here is CASSGDRASNYGYTF. The CDR3, as DNA: TGTGCCAGTAGTGGGGACCGGGCGTCGAACTATGGCTACACCTTC. Complete variable domain (other parts from reference TRBV19 and TRBJ1-2): DGGITQSPKYLFRKEGQNVTLSCEQNLNHDAMYWYRQDPGQGLRLIYYSQIVNDFQKGDIAEGYSVSREKKESFPLTVTSAQKNPTAFYLCASSGDRASNYGYTFGSGTRLTVV.

This clone was recorded only once. The CDR3 protein is CASSQSGRIDTQYF. The CDR3 DNA reads TGTGCCAGCTCACAAAGCGGGAGAATTGATACGCAGTATTTT. This chain uses TRBV18 with TRBJ2-3; 8 positions agree with TRBD2. This CDR3 is 14 amino acids long. Trimming at V came to 4 bases and at J to 6 bases, leaving 6 bases not matched to a gene. Germline V gene sequence: CDR1 KGHSH, CDR2 LQKENI.